These 27 T cell receptor beta chains were all obtained from the same sample, sequenced in a study of CD8+CD57+ T cells in acquired aplastic anemia. It was genomic DNA that served as the template for profiling TCR beta VDJ and CDR3. Using its own MiXCR run on the reads, TCRdb lists one record per CDR3 protein. The sample carries 200,000 to 300,000 distinct CDR3 sequences, approximately 79% recorded once. Sequencing was done on patients that had shown CD8+CD57+ cell expansion by flow cytometry. The sample consisted of sorted CD4+, CD8+, or CD8+CD57+ T cells (not recorded which) from PBMCs. These receptors were obtained from a human donor with aplastic anemia.

Note on this clonotype: Lacking the conserved final phenylalanine or tryptophan, this CDR3 likely reflects a read error. No DNA is shown, since the ends of the CDR3 on it are uncertain; the CDR3 is the one TCRdb lists. V and J are TRBV7-8 and TRBJ2-3; the table's D call, TRBD2, has no DNA check behind it. The CDR3 totals 13 residues, both ends included. Germline loops: CDR1 SGHVS, CDR2 FQNEAQ. This CDR3 is CASSDGGGPEPQY.

Worth noting for this clonotype: Germline and junction disagree at one end, which may indicate a read error. The chain links TRBV7-8 to TRBJ1-2; perhaps TRBD1 as D (5 bases). CDR1 is SGHVS and CDR2 is FQNEAQ in the germline V gene. The CDR3 has 14 residues. CDR3 sequence: CASSLTGGYVRYNF. The CDR3 DNA reads TGTGCCAGCAGCTTAACGGGGGGTTACGTCCGCTACAACTTC.

Details on this clonotype: At one end the junction does not follow the germline gene, possibly because of a read error. V is TRBV7-6 and J is TRBJ1-5; maybe TRBD1 (6 bases). Germline lookup yields CDR1 SGHVS and CDR2 FNYEAQ. The CDR3 is 13 residues long. The CDR3 DNA is TGTGCCAGCAGCTACACAGGGACTGGCCACGAGCAGTTT. It specifies CASSYTGTGHEQF. Combining the CDR3 with reference TRBV7-6 and TRBJ1-5 gives the whole variable domain GAGVSQSPRYKVTKRGQDVALRCDPISGHVSLYWYRQALGQGPEFLTYFNYEAQQDKSGLPNDRFSAERPEGSISTLTIQRTEQRDSAMYRCASSYTGTGHEQFGDGTRLSIL.

The chain recombines TRBV2 with TRBJ1-6; TRBD1 might be the D (6 bases). The CDR3 contains 15 residues. Germline V gives CDR1 SNHLY, CDR2 FYNNEI. The V end lost 1 base, the J end lost 14 bases, and 18 bases lay between the germline ends. DNA for the CDR3: TGTGCCAGCAGTGAAGAAACCCGAGGGGGAGGCACCCTCCACTTT. Protein: CASSEETRGGGTLHF.

The sample holds a few counts of this clonotype. The chain is built from TRBV7-9 and TRBJ2-7; the D gene is possibly TRBD2 (5 bases). V was clipped by 3 bases and J by 6 bases, with 12 bases between them. Looked up from germline, CDR1 is SEHNR and CDR2 is FQNEAQ (reference sequence). This CDR3 comprises 13 residues. The CDR3 nucleotides are TGTGCCAGCAGCTTCCCGGGAACCGTCGAGCAGTACGTC. Its translation is CASSFPGTVEQYV.

The chain uses TRBV7-2 and TRBJ2-6; 10 bases map to TRBD2. The CDR3 has 16 amino acids. V lost 3 bases to trimming and J lost 16 bases; unmatched junction nucleotides: 15. Germline loops: CDR1 SGHTA, CDR2 FQGNSA. The DNA for the CDR3 is TGTGCCAGCAGCTTGGCTAGCGGGAGCGGAGATACGCAGCTGACTTTC. Protein sequence: CASSLASGSGDTQLTF.

This clonotype was recorded a few times. The chain combines TRBV19 with TRBJ1-2, with TRBD1 as a possible D gene (6 bases). The ends were cut back, 5 bases at V and 7 bases at J, with 17 bases in the middle. Germline assignment: CDR1 LNHDA and CDR2 SQIVND (reference sequence). The CDR3 covers 14 residues. This CDR3 is CASSVATGSSGYTF. The CDR3 DNA follows: TGTGCCAGTAGTGTGGCCACAGGGAGTTCTGGCTACACCTTC.

Comments on this clonotype: This is likely a read error, given that the CDR3 carries no conserved phenylalanine or tryptophan at its end. The limits of the CDR3 on the DNA are not certain, so only TCRdb's listed CDR3 is given. The chain couples TRBV15 to TRBJ2-7; TRBD1, the table's D call, lacks a check against the DNA. The CDR3 contains 18 residues when both ends are counted. CDR1 LNHNV and CDR2 YYDKDF come from the germline V gene (reference sequence). The CDR3 sequence: CATSRGSDEETQYFGPGT.

Worth noting for this clonotype: The junction does not match germline at one end; this may be a read error. The chain is built from TRBV2 and TRBJ1-2, with 9 bases lining up with TRBD1. The germline V gene has CDR1 SNHLY and CDR2 FYNNEI. This CDR3 comprises 15 residues. CDR3 in DNA: TGTGCCAGCAGCTGGGGACAGGGCTGGAACTACGGCTACGCTTTC. Its protein product is CASSWGQGWNYGYAF.

This clonotype was found once. One end of the junction varies from germline; a read error may be responsible. CDR3 nucleotides: TGTGCCAGCAGCGGCGGCAGCGAGCAAGAGACCGAGCACTTC. This translates into CASSGGSEQETEHF. The rearrangement joins TRBV2 to TRBJ2-5; D gene uncertain. Germline loops: CDR1 SNHLY, CDR2 FYNNEI. The CDR3 has 14 residues.

Regarding this clonotype: A junction boundary mismatches the germline segment, possibly from a read error. The chain recombines TRBV2 with TRBJ2-5; a weak D match, TRBD2 (6 bases). Germline V CDR1 and CDR2: SNHLY, FYNNEI. This CDR3 is 13 amino acids long. CDR3 in amino acids: CASSDGGKQAQYF. CDR3 in DNA: TGCGCCAGCAGCGATGGGGGGAAACAGGCGCAGTACTTC.

Comment on this clonotype: This likely comes from a read error, as the CDR3 has no conserved phenylalanine or tryptophan at its end. The DNA is omitted, as the CDR3 cannot be located on it reliably, and the CDR3 follows TCRdb's listing. The chain joins TRBV9 to TRBJ2-4; the table's TRBD1 call for D was not verified on the DNA. The CDR3 sequence runs 12 residues, both termini included. Looked up from germline, CDR1 is SGDLS and CDR2 is YYNGEE. The CDR3 loop is CASSGAGSLGEI.

For this clonotype: One junction end disagrees with the germline gene, perhaps due to a read error. V gene TRBV7-9 combines with J gene TRBJ2-3; D is possibly TRBD1 (5 bases). The CDR3 runs to 13 residues. From germline, CDR1 is SEHNR and CDR2 FQNEAQ (reference sequence). This CDR3 reads CASSVGGADTQEF. As DNA, the CDR3 is TGTGCCAGCAGCGTTGGTGGGGCAGATACGCAGGAGTTT.

With respect to this clonotype: No conserved phenylalanine or tryptophan is present at the end of the CDR3, so a read error is the likely explanation. The DNA is left out, because the CDR3 cannot be placed on it with certainty; the CDR3 is given as TCRdb lists it. This rearrangement joins TRBV7-9 to TRBJ1-1; TRBD1 is the table's D call and was not checked against the DNA. Germline CDR1 reads SEHNR; CDR2 reads FQNEAQ (reference sequence). The CDR3 sequence runs 13 residues, both termini included. This CDR3 reads CASSRGGETYNLQ.

A word on this clonotype: The junction differs from germline at one of its ends, possibly a read error. The gene calls are TRBV5-1 and TRBJ2-1; TRBD2 aligns across 10 bases. This CDR3 spans 15 amino acids. Germline values: CDR1 SGHRS, CDR2 YFSETQ. This CDR3 reads CANSLRRAGGREQFF. The CDR3 DNA follows: TGCGCCAACAGCTTAAGACGAGCGGGGGGGCGTGAGCAGTTCTTC.

Details on this clonotype: The junction departs from the called germline gene at one end, perhaps through a read error. This chain connects TRBV7-9 to TRBJ2-3; TRBD2 agrees at 10 bases. CDR1 is SEHNR, CDR2 FQNEAQ, per germline (reference sequence). The CDR3 loop spans 14 amino acids. In nucleotides, the CDR3 is TGTGCCAGCAGCCAAGGGGGAAGCGGGGGGGCCCTTTACTTT. Amino acid sequence: CASSQGGSGGALYF.

Of note for this clonotype: The conserved phenylalanine or tryptophan is not found at the CDR3 terminus, so this likely reflects a read error. No DNA is shown, since the ends of the CDR3 on it are uncertain; the CDR3 is the one TCRdb lists. The V gene is TRBV7-3, the J gene TRBJ2-7; no DNA check was done on the table's D call, TRBD1. The CDR3 adds up to 13 amino acids, both ends counted. From germline, CDR1 is SGHTA and CDR2 FQGTGA. This chain's CDR3 is CASSPGRTYEQNQ.

As regards this clonotype: A read error may produce the germline difference seen at one junction end. The V gene is TRBV9, the J gene TRBJ1-4; D gene uncertain. This CDR3 spans 14 amino acids. In germline, CDR1 is SGDLS, CDR2 YYNGEE. CDR3 sequence (DNA): TGTGCCAGCAGCGTAGTGTCAACTAAGGAAAAACTGTTTTTT. It specifies CASSVVSTKEKLFF.

Details on this clonotype: The conserved final phenylalanine or tryptophan is absent from the CDR3, which likely points to a read error. No DNA is shown, since the ends of the CDR3 on it are uncertain; the CDR3 is the one TCRdb lists. The rearrangement links TRBV7-9 to TRBJ2-5; the table calls TRBD2, which could not be checked here. The germline V gene has CDR1 SEHNR and CDR2 FQNEAQ (reference sequence). Including both end residues, the CDR3 is 14 amino acids long. CDR3 protein: CASSFSSAMSSSSV.

The rearrangement links TRBV7-2 to TRBJ1-1, with 7 bases matching TRBD1. This CDR3 contains 15 residues. V gave up 0 bases and J gave up 6 bases; unmatched junction bases: 7. Germline V lookup: CDR1 SGHTA, CDR2 FQGNSA. The CDR3 region is CASSLALTGTPEAFF. The DNA of the CDR3 is TGTGCCAGCAGCTTAGCACTGACAGGGACCCCTGAAGCTTTCTTT.

V and J are TRBV15 and TRBJ2-7, with D unresolved. Germline V gene lookup returns CDR1 LNHNV and CDR2 YYDKDF (reference sequence). V was cut by 5 bases and J by 9 bases, with 20 bases left in between. The CDR3 totals 14 residues. The CDR3 nucleotides are TGTGCCACCAGCTTAGGACGAGGTCACTATGCGCAGTACTTC. As protein: CATSLGRGHYAQYF. The full variable domain, with the rest looked up from reference TRBV15 and TRBJ2-7, is DAMVIQNPRYQVTQFGKPVTLSCSQTLNHNVMYWYQQKSSQAPKLLFHYYDKDFNNEADTPDNFQSRRPNTSFCFLDIRSPGLGDTAMYLCATSLGRGHYAQYFGPGTRLTVT.

For this clonotype: The missing conserved phenylalanine or tryptophan at the end of this CDR3 makes a read error likely. Because the CDR3's place on the DNA is in doubt, the DNA is left out and the CDR3 is given as listed by TCRdb. CDR3 loop: CASSLAGGLEYQ. The V and J genes are TRBV7-8 and TRBJ2-4; the D call of TRBD2 is as the table states it, not checked on the DNA. The germline V gene has CDR1 SGHVS and CDR2 FQNEAQ. The CDR3 is 12 amino acids in total, end residues counted.

The chain is built from TRBV13 and TRBJ1-1; tentatively, D is TRBD1 (6 bases). Germline V gene data show CDR1 as PRHDT and CDR2 as FYEKMQ (reference sequence). Between the trimmed V and J ends, which lost 2 bases and 8 bases, there was a span of 9 bases. The CDR3 length is 12 residues. This chain's CDR3 is CASSLNGQEAFF. The CDR3 region has the DNA TGTGCCAGCAGCTTAAACGGACAGGAAGCTTTCTTT.

Comment on this clonotype: One end of the junction fails to match germline, which may point to a read error. The chain combines TRBV5-1 with TRBJ1-5; D uncertain. CDR1 is SGHRS and CDR2 is YFSETQ in the germline V gene. This CDR3 spans 14 amino acids. Here the CDR3 reads CASSPAGATEPQHF. CDR3 DNA: TGTGCCAGCAGTCCTGCCGGAGCAACAGAGCCCCAGCATTTT. The full variable domain, with the rest looked up from reference TRBV5-1 and TRBJ1-5, is KAGVTQTPRYLIKTRGQQVTLSCSPISGHRSVSWYQQTPGQGLQFLFEYFSETQRNKGNFPGRFSGRQFSNSRSEMNVSTLELGDSALYLCASSPAGATEPQHFGDGTRLSIL.

This rearrangement joins TRBV12-5 to TRBJ2-5; D may be TRBD1 or TRBD2 (5 bases each). V dropped 5 bases and J dropped 9 bases, with 28 bases sitting between them. The CDR3 totals 17 residues. The germline V gene has CDR1 LGHNT and CDR2 FRNRAP. The CDR3 is CASGRTRDVGNLGSQYF. CDR3 in DNA: TGTGCTAGTGGTCGGACCCGGGACGTGGGGAATCTTGGGTCCCAGTACTTC.

This clonotype was found a few times. V usage is TRBV9 and J usage is TRBJ2-1; the D call may be TRBD1 or TRBD2 (5 bases each). V dropped 2 bases and J dropped 13 bases, with 22 bases sitting between them. Germline V gene data show CDR1 as SGDLS and CDR2 as YYNGEE. This CDR3 has 15 amino acids. DNA for the CDR3: TGTGCCAGCAGCGTCGGGGCAGATACGCAGTATTTTCAGTTCTTC. This sequence encodes CASSVGADTQYFQFF.

This chain uses TRBV7-3 with TRBJ1-1; no definite D call. Germline V gene sequence: CDR1 SGHTA, CDR2 FQGTGA. The CDR3 has 14 residues. The V and J ends lost 4 bases and 2 bases respectively, with 11 bases between them. The CDR3 here is CASSYQGSNTEAFF. CDR3 bases: TGTGCCAGCAGCTATCAAGGATCCAACACTGAAGCTTTCTTT.